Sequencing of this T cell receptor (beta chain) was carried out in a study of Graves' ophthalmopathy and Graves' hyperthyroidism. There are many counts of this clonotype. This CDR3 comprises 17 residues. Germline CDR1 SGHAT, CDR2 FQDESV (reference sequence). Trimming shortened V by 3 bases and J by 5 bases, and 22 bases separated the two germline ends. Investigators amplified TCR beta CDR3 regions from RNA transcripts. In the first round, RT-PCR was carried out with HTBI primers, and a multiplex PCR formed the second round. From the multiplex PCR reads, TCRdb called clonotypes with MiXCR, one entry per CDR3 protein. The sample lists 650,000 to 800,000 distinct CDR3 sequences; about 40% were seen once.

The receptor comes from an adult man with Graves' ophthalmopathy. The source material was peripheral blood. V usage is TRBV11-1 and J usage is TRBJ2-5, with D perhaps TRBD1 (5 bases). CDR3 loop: CASSFPPQGQEVETQYF. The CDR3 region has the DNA TGTGCCAGCAGCTTTCCGCCCCAGGGTCAGGAAGTGGAGACCCAGTACTTC.